Listed below are T cell receptor beta chains from one sample, sequenced in a study of blood T cell repertoires in COVID-19. The method was immunoSEQ multiplex PCR; TCRdb's version includes in-frame clones alone and lacks a portion of them. The sample contains 200,000 or so clones, around 90% of which appear only once. Sequenced input: PBMCs or T cells enriched from blood (not recorded which). All receptors derive from a young man in a cohort exposed to, infected with or recovered from COVID-19 (not recorded which). The CDR3 runs from the conserved cysteine through the conserved F or W. Fields, in order: D gene, J gene, clone size, V gene, CDR3 DNA, CDR3 protein. A D gene is named only where the DNA matches it firmly. Size tells how often a clone was seen (once, few, many) or the class of an expanded clone, and some rows leave it out.

d_gene: TRBD1; j_gene: TRBJ2-1; abundance: few; v_gene: TRBV2; CDR3nt: TGTGCCGGAGCTAGAGGGGGCCCCTACAATGAGCAGTTCTTC; CDR3aa: CAGARGGPYNEQFF
d_gene: TRBD1; j_gene: TRBJ1-2; abundance: NA; v_gene: TRBV7-9; CDR3nt: TGTGCCAGCAGCTTAAACAGGGGAAGTGGCTACACCTTC; CDR3aa: CASSLNRGSGYTF
d_gene: NA; j_gene: TRBJ2-7; abundance: NA; v_gene: TRBV5-1; CDR3nt: TGCGCCAGCAGCCCCCGGGTATCCTACGAGCAGTACTTC; CDR3aa: CASSPRVSYEQYF
d_gene: TRBD1; j_gene: TRBJ1-6; abundance: NA; v_gene: TRBV25-1; CDR3nt: TGTGCCAGCAGTATCGGGACAGGTTCTAATTCACCCCTCCACTTT; CDR3aa: CASSIGTGSNSPLHF
d_gene: TRBD1; j_gene: TRBJ2-2; abundance: NA; v_gene: TRBV28; CDR3nt: TGTGCCGGCAGCCCCTATGGGACAGGGGACGGGGAGCTGTTTTTT; CDR3aa: CAGSPYGTGDGELFF
d_gene: TRBD1; j_gene: TRBJ1-1; abundance: NA; v_gene: TRBV10-1; CDR3nt: TGCGCCAGCAGTACCGGGACAGAGAACACTGAAGCTTTCTTT; CDR3aa: CASSTGTENTEAFF
d_gene: TRBD2; j_gene: TRBJ2-1; abundance: NA; v_gene: TRBV11-2; CDR3nt: TGTGCCAGCAGCCCAGCTACTAGCGGAGATAGGAATGAGCAGTTCTTC; CDR3aa: CASSPATSGDRNEQFF
d_gene: TRBD2; j_gene: TRBJ2-5; abundance: NA; v_gene: TRBV5-1; CDR3nt: TGCGCCAGCAGCTTGGCCGCGGGAGGAGGAGAGACCCAGTACTTC; CDR3aa: CASSLAAGGGETQYF
d_gene: NA; j_gene: TRBJ2-7; abundance: NA; v_gene: TRBV29-1; CDR3nt: TGCAGCGTTGAAATAGGGGCCTACGAGCAGTACTTC; CDR3aa: CSVEIGAYEQYF
d_gene: NA; j_gene: TRBJ2-1; abundance: NA; v_gene: TRBV5-4; CDR3nt: TGTGCCAGCAGCTTGGGGCGGAGTTCATCCTACAATGAGCAGTTCTTC; CDR3aa: CASSLGRSSSYNEQFF
d_gene: TRBD1; j_gene: TRBJ2-1; abundance: NA; v_gene: TRBV7-7; CDR3nt: TGTGCTAGCAGCTTCCGGCAGGGGGCGAACAATGAGCAGTTCTTC; CDR3aa: CASSFRQGANNEQFF
d_gene: TRBD1; j_gene: TRBJ1-4; abundance: NA; v_gene: TRBV5-1; CDR3nt: TGCGCCAGCAGCCTCCGGACAGGCCTTAATGAAAAACTGTTTTTT; CDR3aa: CASSLRTGLNEKLFF
d_gene: TRBD2; j_gene: TRBJ2-3; abundance: NA; v_gene: TRBV11-2; CDR3nt: TGTGCCAGCAGCTTAGCTAGCGGGGGATCAGATACGCAGTATTTT; CDR3aa: CASSLASGGSDTQYF
d_gene: NA; j_gene: TRBJ1-5; abundance: NA; v_gene: TRBV28; CDR3nt: TGTGCCAGCAGGTGGGGGGAGGGGAACAATCAGCCCCAGCATTTT; CDR3aa: CASRWGEGNNQPQHF
d_gene: TRBD1; j_gene: TRBJ1-2; abundance: NA; v_gene: TRBV28; CDR3nt: TGTGCCAGCAGGCCCTTAATCGGGACAGGGGAAGGCTATGGCTACACCTTC; CDR3aa: CASRPLIGTGEGYGYTF
d_gene: NA; j_gene: TRBJ1-1; abundance: NA; v_gene: TRBV7-2; CDR3nt: TGTGCCAGCAGGTTGAACAGGGCCACGAACACTGAAGCTTTCTTT; CDR3aa: CASRLNRATNTEAFF